This T cell receptor beta chain was recorded in a study of CD8 T cells in ankylosing spondylitis. The study, taken as a whole, reports: Among TCR beta sequences, a motif of eight or nine highly homologous variants appeared characteristic of ankylosing spondylitis blood.

TCRdb redid the calling of the 5' RACE reads with MiXCR, one entry per CDR3 protein. The sample lists roughly 700,000 distinct CDR3 sequences, under 20% occurring once. CDR3 length: 12 amino acids. The V and J ends lost 6 bases and 3 bases respectively, with 12 bases between them. Germline CDR1 SQVTM, CDR2 ANQGSEA. Concerning this clonotype itself: The antigen remains unidentified.

The rearrangement uses TRBV29-1 and TRBJ2-7; possible D gene TRBD1, 5 bases. The origin of this receptor is a male donor with ankylosing spondylitis. Material for sequencing was blood, either unsorted or a sorted T cell fraction (not recorded which). CDR3 in DNA: TGCAGCGTCGATGACAGTGGCTACGAGCAGTACTTC. Amino acid sequence: CSVDDSGYEQYF.